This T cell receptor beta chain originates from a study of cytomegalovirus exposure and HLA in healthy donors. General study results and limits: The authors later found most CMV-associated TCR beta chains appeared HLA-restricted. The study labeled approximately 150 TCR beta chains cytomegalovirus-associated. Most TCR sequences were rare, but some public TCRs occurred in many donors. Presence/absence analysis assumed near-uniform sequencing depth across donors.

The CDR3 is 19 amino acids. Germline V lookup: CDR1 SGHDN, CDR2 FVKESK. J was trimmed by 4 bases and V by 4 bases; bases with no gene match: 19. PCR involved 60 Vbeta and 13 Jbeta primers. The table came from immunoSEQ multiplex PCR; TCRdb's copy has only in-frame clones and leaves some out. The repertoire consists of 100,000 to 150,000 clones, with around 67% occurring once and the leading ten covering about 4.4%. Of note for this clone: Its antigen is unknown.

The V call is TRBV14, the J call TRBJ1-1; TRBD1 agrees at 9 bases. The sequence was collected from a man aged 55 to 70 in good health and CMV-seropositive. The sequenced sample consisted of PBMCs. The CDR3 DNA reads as TGTGCCAGCAGCCCTACTGGCGGACAGGGGACTCCCTGGGGCACTGAAGCTTTCTTT. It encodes CASSPTGGQGTPWGTEAFF. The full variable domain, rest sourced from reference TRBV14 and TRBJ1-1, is EAGVTQFPSHSVIEKGQTVTLRCDPISGHDNLYWYRRVMGKEIKFLLHFVKESKQDESGMPNNRFLAERTGGTYSTLKVQPAELEDSGVYFCASSPTGGQGTPWGTEAFFGQGTRLTVV.